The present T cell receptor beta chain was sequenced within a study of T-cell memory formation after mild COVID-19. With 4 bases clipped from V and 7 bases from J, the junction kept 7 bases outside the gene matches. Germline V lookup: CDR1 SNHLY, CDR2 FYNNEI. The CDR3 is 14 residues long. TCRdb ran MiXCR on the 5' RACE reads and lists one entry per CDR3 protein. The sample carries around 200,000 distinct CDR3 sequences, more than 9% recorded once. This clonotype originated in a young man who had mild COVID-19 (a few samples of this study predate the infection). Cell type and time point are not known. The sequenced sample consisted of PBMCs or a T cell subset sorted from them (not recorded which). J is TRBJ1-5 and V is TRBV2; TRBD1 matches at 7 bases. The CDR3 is CASSGQGGYQPQHF. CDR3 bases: TGTGCCAGCAGTGGACAGGGCGGGTACCAGCCCCAGCATTTT.